This TCR beta chain was sequenced during a study of T cell responses to AZD1222 COVID-19 vaccine. Profiled with immunoSEQ multiplex PCR; TCRdb holds only in-frame clones, not every one. Of some 79,000 clones in the sample, 80% to 90% are singletons; the top ten hold around 3.5%. CDR1 and CDR2 (germline): SGHNT, YENEEA. Trimming cost V 5 bases and J 4 bases; bases outside gene matches: 8. The CDR3 extends over 17 amino acids. The input for sequencing was peripheral blood, taken 28 days after the second AZD1222 dose. The chain combines TRBV11-3 with TRBJ2-3, with 14 bases that match TRBD2. This receptor was obtained from an adult who received the AZD1222 COVID-19 vaccine. CDR3 region: CASSPGTSGSSADTQYF. CDR3 nucleotides: TGTGCCAGCAGCCCGGGGACTAGCGGGAGTTCTGCAGATACGCAGTATTTT.